Here is one TCR beta chain with its context. Its antigen is undetermined. Time point reported: inflamed ileum from the surgical specimen. The data are from a study of T cell repertoires in ileal Crohn's disease. Study-wide points: Clonal expansions were more frequent in active smokers than non-smokers at surgery.

The protocol was immunoSEQ multiplex PCR, while the TCRdb copy is restricted to in-frame clones and leaves out a portion. The sample has roughly 6,600 clones; around 86% are singletons. The CDR3 is made up of 16 amino acids. V was cut by 3 bases and J by 3 bases, with 18 bases left in between. The germline CDR1 and CDR2 sequences are SGHRS and YFSETQ. The rearrangement links TRBV5-1 to TRBJ1-2; D not resolved. The sample consisted of ileal tissue. The sequence came from an adult with Crohn's disease. The CDR3 DNA follows: TGCGCCAGCAGCTCCACATTGTCCCGCGGGGACTATGGCTACACCTTC. This translates into CASSSTLSRGDYGYTF.